This TCR beta chain was found in a study of blood T cells in healthy people across ages. General study findings and limits: Unknown CMV status may confound age-related changes in expanded clones.

A second about 6 to 11 cycle PCR used barcoded and J-beta primers. In TCRdb, the 5' RACE reads were re-called with MiXCR into one record per CDR3 protein. The table includes 650,000 or so distinct CDR3 sequences, more than 45% detected once. This clonotype appeared many times. Its antigen remains unknown. Trimming removed 4 bases from V and 3 bases from J, with 4 bases in between. The CDR3 covers 11 residues. This TCR came from a woman aged 80 or over in good health. The V gene is TRBV12-3 or TRBV12-4, the J gene TRBJ2-7, with unresolved D. Specimen: blood. In DNA form, the CDR3 reads TGTGCCAGCAGTTCCCGCTACGAGCAGTACTTC. Residues: CASSSRYEQYF.